This T cell receptor (beta chain) was profiled in a study of blood T cell repertoires in COVID-19. Whole-study context: Both acute and convalescent COVID-19 samples were obtained from the United States, Italy and Spain.

Authors' data handling: Estimation of nucleated cell counts relied on the amplification of reference gene primers. Here immunoSEQ multiplex PCR was the method, and the copy in TCRdb shows in-frame clones only, minus some. Clonal size and the V and J genes are those of that table, whereas D and trimming came from the DNA. Altogether around 270,000 clones are present, about 90% being singletons, with the ten largest covering over 2%. This CDR3 spans 14 amino acids. Germline CDR1 and CDR2: SGHDN and FVKESK. J gave up 4 bases and V 6 bases, and 4 bases lay outside the gene matches. The sequencing input was peripheral blood. The chain carries TRBV14 and TRBJ2-1, with 9 nucleotides matching TRBD2. This TCR came from a woman in her fifties or sixties with acute or convalescent COVID-19. CDR3 DNA: TGTGCCAGCAGGGCGGGGGGGGTTTACAATGAGCAGTTCTTC. This sequence encodes CASRAGGVYNEQFF.